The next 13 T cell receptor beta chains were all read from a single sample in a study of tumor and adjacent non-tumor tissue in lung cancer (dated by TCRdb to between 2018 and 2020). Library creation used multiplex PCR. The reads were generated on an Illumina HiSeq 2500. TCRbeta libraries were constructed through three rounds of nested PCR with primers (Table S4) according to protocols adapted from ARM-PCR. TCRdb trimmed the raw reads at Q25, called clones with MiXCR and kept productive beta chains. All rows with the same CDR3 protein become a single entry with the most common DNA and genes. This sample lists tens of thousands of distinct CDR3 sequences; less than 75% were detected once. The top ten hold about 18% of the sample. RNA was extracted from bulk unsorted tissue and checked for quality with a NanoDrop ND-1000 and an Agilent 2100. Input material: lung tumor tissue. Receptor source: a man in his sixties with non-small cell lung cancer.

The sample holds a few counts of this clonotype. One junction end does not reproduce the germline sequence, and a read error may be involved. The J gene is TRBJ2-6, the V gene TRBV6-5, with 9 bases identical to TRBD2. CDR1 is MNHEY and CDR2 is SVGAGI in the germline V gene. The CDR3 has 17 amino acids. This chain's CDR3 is CGSSVAGVFSGASVLTF. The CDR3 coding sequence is TGTGGCAGCAGTGTAGCGGGAGTATTCTCTGGGGCCAGCGTCCTGACTTTC.

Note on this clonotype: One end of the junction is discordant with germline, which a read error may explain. DNA of the CDR3: TGTGCCAGCAGCTCTACTAGCGGGAGCGAGCGCTCCTACGATGAGCAGTTTTTC. Its translation: CASSSTSGSERSYDEQFF. The J gene is TRBJ2-1, the V gene TRBV11-2; 11 positions agree with TRBD2. Germline V gives CDR1 SGHAT, CDR2 FQNNGV. The CDR3 covers 18 residues.

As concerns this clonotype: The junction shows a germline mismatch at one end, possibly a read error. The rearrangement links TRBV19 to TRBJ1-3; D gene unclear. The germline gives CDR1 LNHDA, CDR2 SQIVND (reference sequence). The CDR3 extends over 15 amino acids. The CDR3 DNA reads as TGTGCCAGTAGTGCTGATCATTTCTCTGGAAACCCCATATATTTT. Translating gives CASSADHFSGNPIYF.

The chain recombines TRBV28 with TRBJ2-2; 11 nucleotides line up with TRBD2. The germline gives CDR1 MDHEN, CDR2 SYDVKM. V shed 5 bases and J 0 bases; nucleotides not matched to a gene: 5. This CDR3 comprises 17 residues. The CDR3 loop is CASSPSGRSSNTGELFF. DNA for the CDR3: TGTGCCAGCAGTCCTAGCGGGAGGTCCTCGAACACCGGGGAGCTGTTTTTT.

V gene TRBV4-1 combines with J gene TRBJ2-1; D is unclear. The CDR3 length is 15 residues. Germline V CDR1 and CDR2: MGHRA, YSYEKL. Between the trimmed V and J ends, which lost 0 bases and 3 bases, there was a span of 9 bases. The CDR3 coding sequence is TGCGCCAGCAGCCAAGAGCACAGCAACTACAATGAGCAGTTCTTC. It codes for CASSQEHSNYNEQFF.

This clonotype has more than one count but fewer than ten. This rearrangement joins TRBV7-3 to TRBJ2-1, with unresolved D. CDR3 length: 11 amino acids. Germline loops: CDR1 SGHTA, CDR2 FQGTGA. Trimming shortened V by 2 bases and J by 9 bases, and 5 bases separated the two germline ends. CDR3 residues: CASSLGSEQFF. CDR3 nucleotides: TGTGCCAGCAGCTTAGGTAGTGAGCAGTTCTTC.

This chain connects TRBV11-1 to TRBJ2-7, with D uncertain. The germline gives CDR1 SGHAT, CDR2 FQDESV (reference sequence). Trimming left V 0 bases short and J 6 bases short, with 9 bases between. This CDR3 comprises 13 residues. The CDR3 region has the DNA TGTGCCAGCAGCTTAGCAAGATACTCCGAGCAGTACTTC. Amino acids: CASSLARYSEQYF.

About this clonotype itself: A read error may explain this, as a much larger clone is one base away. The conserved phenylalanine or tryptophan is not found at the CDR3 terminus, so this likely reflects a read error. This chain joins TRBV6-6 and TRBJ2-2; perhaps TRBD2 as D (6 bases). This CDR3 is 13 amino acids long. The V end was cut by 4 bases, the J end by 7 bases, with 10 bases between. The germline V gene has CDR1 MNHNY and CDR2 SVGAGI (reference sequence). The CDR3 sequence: CASSLLGGGELFS. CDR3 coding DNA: TGTGCCAGCAGTTTGCTCGGGGGCGGGGAGCTGTTTTCT.

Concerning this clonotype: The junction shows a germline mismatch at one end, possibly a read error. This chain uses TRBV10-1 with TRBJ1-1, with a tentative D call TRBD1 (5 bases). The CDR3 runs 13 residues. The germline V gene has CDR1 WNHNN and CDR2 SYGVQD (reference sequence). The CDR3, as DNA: TGCGTCAGCAAACTGGGGACGAACACTGAAGCTTTCTTC. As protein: CVSKLGTNTEAFF.

In DNA, the CDR3 is TGTGCCACCAGCAGTGGTCCTCTCTACGAGCAGTACTTC. Translated: CATSSGPLYEQYF. V gene TRBV15 combines with J gene TRBJ2-7; D unresolved. Trimming removed 3 bases at V and 3 bases at J, with 9 bases between. This CDR3 is 13 amino acids long. Germline CDR1 is LNHNV and CDR2 is YYDKDF (reference sequence). The whole variable domain, filled in from reference TRBV15 and TRBJ2-7, reads DAMVIQNPRYQVTQFGKPVTLSCSQTLNHNVMYWYQQKSSQAPKLLFHYYDKDFNNEADTPDNFQSRRPNTSFCFLDIRSPGLGDTAMYLCATSSGPLYEQYFGPGTRLTVT.

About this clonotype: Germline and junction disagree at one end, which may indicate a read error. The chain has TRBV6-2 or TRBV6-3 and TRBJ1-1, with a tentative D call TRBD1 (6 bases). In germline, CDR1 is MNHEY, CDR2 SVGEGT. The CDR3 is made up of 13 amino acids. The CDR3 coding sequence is TGTGCCAGTAGTTACTGCCAGGGGACTGAAGCTTTCTTT. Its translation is CASSYCQGTEAFF.

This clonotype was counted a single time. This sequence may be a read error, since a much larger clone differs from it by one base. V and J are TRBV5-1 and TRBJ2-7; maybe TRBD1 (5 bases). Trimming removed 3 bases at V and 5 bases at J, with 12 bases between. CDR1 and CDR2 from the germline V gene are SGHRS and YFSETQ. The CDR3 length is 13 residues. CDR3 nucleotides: TGCGCCAGCAGCTCCACCGTGGACAACGAGCAGTACTTC. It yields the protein CASSSTVDNEQYF. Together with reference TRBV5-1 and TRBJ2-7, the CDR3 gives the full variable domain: KAGVTQTPRYLIKTRGQQVTLSCSPISGHRSVSWYQQTPGQGLQFLFEYFSETQRNKGNFPGRFSGRQFSNSRSEMNVSTLELGDSALYLCASSSTVDNEQYFGPGTRLTVT.

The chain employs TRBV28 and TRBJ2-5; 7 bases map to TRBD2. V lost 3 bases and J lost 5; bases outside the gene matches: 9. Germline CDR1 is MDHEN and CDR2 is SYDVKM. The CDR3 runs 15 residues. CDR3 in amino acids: CASSLSSGCRETQYF. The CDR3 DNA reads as TGTGCCAGCAGTTTGTCTAGCGGATGTAGGGAGACCCAGTACTTC.